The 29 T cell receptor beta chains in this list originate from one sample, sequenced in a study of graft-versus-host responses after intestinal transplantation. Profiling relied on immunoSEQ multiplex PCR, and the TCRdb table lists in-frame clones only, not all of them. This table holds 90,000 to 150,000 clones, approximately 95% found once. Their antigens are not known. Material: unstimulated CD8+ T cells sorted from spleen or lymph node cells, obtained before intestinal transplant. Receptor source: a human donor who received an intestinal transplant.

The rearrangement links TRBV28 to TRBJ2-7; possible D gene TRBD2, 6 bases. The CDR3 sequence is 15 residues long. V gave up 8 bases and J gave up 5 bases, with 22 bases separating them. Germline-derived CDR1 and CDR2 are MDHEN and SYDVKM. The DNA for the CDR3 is TGTGCCAGCGGGAAACCGGGACTCGCTTTTAACGAGCAGTACTTC. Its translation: CASGKPGLAFNEQYF.

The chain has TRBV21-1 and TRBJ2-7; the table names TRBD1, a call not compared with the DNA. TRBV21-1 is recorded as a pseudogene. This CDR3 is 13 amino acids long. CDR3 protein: CASRQGTSYEQYF. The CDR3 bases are TGTGCCAGCAGACAGGGGACCTCCTACGAGCAGTACTTC.

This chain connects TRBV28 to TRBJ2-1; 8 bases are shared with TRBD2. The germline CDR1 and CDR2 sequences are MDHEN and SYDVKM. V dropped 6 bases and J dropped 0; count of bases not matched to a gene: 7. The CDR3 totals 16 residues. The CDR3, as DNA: TGTGCCAGCAGGGGGGGGCTAGCGGGCTCCTACAATGAGCAGTTCTTC. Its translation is CASRGGLAGSYNEQFF.

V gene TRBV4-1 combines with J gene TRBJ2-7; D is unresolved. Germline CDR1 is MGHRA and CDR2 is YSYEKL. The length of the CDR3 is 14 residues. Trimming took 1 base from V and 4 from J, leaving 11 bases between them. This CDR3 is CASSQGTSGYEQYF. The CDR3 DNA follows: TGCGCCAGCAGCCAAGGGACGTCCGGATACGAGCAGTACTTC.

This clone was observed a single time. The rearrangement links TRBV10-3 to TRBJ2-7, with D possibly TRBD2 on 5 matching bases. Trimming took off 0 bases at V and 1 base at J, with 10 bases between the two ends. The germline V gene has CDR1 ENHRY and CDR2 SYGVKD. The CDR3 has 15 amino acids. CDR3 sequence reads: CAISESEDFSYEQYF. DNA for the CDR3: TGTGCCATCAGTGAGTCGGAGGACTTTTCCTACGAGCAGTACTTC.

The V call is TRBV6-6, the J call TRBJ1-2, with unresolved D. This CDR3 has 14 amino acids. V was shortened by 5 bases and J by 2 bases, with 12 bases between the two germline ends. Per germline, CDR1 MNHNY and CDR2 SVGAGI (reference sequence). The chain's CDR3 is CASSPVQNNYGYTF. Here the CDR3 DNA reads TGTGCCAGCAGTCCGGTGCAGAACAACTATGGCTACACCTTC.

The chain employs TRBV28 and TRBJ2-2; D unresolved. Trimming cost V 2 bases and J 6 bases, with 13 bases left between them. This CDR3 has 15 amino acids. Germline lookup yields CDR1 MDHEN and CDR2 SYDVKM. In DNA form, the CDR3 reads TGTGCCAGCAGTTTACTCCATGGCCGTGCCGGGGAGCTGTTTTTT. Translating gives CASSLLHGRAGELFF.

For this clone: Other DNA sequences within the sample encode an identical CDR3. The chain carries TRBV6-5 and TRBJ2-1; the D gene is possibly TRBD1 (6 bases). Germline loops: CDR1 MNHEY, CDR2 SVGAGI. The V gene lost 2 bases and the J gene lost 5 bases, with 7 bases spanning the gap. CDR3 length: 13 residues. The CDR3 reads CASSYRGNNEQFF. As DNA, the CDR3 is TGTGCCAGCAGTTACAGGGGGAACAATGAGCAGTTCTTC.

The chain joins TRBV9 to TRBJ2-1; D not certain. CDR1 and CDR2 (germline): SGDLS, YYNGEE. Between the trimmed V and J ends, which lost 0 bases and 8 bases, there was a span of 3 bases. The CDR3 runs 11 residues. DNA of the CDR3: TGTGCCAGCAGCGTAGACGATGAGCAGTTCTTC. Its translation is CASSVDDEQFF.

Written as DNA, the CDR3 is TGTGCCAGTAGTAACGAAACGCCCAACACCGGGGAGCTGTTTTTT. Amino acid sequence: CASSNETPNTGELFF. J is TRBJ2-2 and V is TRBV19; D uncertain. Germline values: CDR1 LNHDA, CDR2 SQIVND (reference sequence). With 4 bases removed from V and 2 bases from J, the gap between germline ends came to 11 bases. This CDR3 comprises 15 residues. Using reference TRBV19 and TRBJ2-2 for the parts outside the CDR3, the full variable domain is DGGITQSPKYLFRKEGQNVTLSCEQNLNHDAMYWYRQDPGQGLRLIYYSQIVNDFQKGDIAEGYSVSREKKESFPLTVTSAQKNPTAFYLCASSNETPNTGELFFGEGSRLTVL.

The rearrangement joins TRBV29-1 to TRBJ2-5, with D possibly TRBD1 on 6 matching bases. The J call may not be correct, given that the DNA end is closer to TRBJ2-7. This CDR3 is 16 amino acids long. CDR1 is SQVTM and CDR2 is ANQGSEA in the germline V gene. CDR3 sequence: CSVWGHQRYSSYEQYF. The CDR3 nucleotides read TGCAGCGTATGGGGACACCAGAGATATAGCTCCTACGAGCAGTACTTC.

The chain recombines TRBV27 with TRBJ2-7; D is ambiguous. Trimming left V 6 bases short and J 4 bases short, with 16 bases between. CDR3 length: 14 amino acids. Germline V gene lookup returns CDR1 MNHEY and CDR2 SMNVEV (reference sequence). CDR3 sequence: CASSPGPNFYEQYF. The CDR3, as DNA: TGTGCCAGCAGCCCCGGGCCGAACTTTTACGAGCAGTACTTC.

The CDR3: CASSQDQLLGQGAIVNEKLFF. The CDR3 coding sequence is TGCGCCAGCAGCCAAGACCAACTCCTCGGACAGGGGGCGATAGTAAATGAAAAACTGTTTTTT. The V and J genes are TRBV4-1 and TRBJ1-4; 11 bases line up with TRBD1. V shed 0 bases and J 5 bases; nucleotides not matched to a gene: 17. The germline CDR1 and CDR2 sequences are MGHRA and YSYEKL. The CDR3 has 21 residues.

The CDR3 nucleotides read TGTGCCAGCAGCCACGGGGGAGGGCTCGGGGAGCAGTACTTC. It translates to CASSHGGGLGEQYF. The rearrangement links TRBV9 to TRBJ2-7; 7 nucleotides line up with TRBD2. The germline gives CDR1 SGDLS, CDR2 YYNGEE. With V trimmed by 4 bases and J by 7 bases, 11 bases remained unmatched. The CDR3 is 14 residues long.

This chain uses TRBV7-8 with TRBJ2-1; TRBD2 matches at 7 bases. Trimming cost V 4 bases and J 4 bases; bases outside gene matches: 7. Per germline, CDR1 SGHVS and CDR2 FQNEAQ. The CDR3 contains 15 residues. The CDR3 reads CASSSRDYIYNEQFF. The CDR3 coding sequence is TGTGCCAGCAGCTCACGGGACTATATTTACAATGAGCAGTTCTTC.

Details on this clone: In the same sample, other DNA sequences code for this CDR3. This CDR3 is CASSSTGGPNNEQFF. The CDR3 region has the DNA TGTGCCAGCAGCTCGACAGGGGGCCCCAACAATGAGCAGTTCTTC. This chain links TRBV7-3 with TRBJ2-1, with 10 nucleotides matching TRBD1. With V trimmed by 4 bases and J by 5 bases, 5 bases remained unmatched. This CDR3 contains 15 residues. Germline CDR1 is SGHTA and CDR2 is FQGTGA.

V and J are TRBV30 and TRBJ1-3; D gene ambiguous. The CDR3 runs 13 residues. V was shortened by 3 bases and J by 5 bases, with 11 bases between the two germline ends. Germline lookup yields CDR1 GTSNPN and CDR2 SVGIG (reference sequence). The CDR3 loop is CAWRAFGRNTIYF. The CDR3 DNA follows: TGTGCCTGGAGGGCCTTCGGGCGAAACACCATATATTTT.

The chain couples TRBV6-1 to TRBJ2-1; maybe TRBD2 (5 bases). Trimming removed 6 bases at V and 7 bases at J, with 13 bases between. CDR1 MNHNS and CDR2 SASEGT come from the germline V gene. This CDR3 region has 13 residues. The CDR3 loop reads CASSDTLANEQFF. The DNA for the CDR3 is TGTGCCAGCAGCGATACGTTAGCGAATGAGCAGTTCTTC.

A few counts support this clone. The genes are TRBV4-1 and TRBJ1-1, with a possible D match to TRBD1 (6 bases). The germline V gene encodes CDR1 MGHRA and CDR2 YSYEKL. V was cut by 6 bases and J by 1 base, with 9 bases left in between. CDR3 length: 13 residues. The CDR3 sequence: CASSRTENTEAFF. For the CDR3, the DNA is TGCGCCAGCAGTAGGACAGAGAACACTGAAGCTTTCTTT.

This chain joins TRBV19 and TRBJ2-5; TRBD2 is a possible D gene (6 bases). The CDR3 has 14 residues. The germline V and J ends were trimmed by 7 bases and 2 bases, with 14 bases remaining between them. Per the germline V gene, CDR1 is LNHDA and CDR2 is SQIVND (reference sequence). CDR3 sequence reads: CASMGGVKQETQYF. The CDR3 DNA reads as TGTGCCAGTATGGGGGGAGTGAAACAAGAGACCCAGTACTTC.

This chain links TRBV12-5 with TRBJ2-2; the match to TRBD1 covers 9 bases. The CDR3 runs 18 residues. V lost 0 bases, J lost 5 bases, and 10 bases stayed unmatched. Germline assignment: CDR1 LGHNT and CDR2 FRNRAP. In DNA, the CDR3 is TGTGCTAGTGGTTTGGTCAGGACGGGGGACAGGGTAACCGGGGAGCTGTTTTTT. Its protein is CASGLVRTGDRVTGELFF.

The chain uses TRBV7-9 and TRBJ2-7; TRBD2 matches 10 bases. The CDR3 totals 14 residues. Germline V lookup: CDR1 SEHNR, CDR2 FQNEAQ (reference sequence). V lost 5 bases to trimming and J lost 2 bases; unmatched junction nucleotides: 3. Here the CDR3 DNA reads TGTGCCAGCAGCCGGACTAGCGGTACCTACGAGCAGTACTTC. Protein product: CASSRTSGTYEQYF.

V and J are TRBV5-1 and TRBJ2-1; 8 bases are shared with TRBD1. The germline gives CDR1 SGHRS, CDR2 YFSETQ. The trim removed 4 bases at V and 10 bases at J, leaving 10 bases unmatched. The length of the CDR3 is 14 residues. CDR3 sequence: CASSIRTGWGEQFF. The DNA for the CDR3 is TGCGCCAGCAGCATTCGGACAGGGTGGGGAGAGCAGTTCTTC.

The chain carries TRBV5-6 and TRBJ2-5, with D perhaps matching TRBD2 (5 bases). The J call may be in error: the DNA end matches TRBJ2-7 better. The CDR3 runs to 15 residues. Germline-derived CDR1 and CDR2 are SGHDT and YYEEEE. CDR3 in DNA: TGTGCCAGCAGCCCCTTGTGGCCTTCCGGAGGCGAGCAGTACTTC. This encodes CASSPLWPSGGEQYF.

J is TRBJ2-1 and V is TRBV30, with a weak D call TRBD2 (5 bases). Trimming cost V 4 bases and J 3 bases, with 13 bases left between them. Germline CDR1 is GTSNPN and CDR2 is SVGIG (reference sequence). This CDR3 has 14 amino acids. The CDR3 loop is CAWTIGVGYNEQFF. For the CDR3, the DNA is TGTGCCTGGACCATCGGGGTTGGCTACAATGAGCAGTTCTTC.

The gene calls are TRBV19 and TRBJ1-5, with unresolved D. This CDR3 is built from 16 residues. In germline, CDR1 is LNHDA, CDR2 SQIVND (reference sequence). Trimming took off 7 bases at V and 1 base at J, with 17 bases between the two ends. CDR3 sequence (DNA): TGTGCCAGTAACCCTTGGGCGGAAATGAGCAATCAGCCCCAGCATTTT. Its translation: CASNPWAEMSNQPQHF.

The CDR3 nucleotides read TGTGCCACCTCAACCGGGAATCAGCCCCAGCATTTT. Translation: CATSTGNQPQHF. The chain employs TRBV15 and TRBJ1-5; no definite D call. Germline values: CDR1 LNHNV, CDR2 YYDKDF (reference sequence). CDR3 length: 12 residues. Trimming took off 8 bases at V and 4 bases at J, with 9 bases between the two ends.

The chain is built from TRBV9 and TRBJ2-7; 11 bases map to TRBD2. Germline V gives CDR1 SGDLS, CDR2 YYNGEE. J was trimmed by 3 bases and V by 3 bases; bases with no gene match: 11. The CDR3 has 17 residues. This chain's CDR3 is CASSGGLAGPSNYEQYF. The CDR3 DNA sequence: TGTGCCAGCAGCGGCGGACTAGCGGGTCCCAGCAACTACGAGCAGTACTTC.

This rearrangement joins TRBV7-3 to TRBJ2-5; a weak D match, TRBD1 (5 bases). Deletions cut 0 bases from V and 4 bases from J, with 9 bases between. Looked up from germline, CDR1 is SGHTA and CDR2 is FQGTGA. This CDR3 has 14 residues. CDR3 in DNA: TGTGCCAGCAGCTTAACGGGGCCGCCAGAGACCCAGTACTTC. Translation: CASSLTGPPETQYF.